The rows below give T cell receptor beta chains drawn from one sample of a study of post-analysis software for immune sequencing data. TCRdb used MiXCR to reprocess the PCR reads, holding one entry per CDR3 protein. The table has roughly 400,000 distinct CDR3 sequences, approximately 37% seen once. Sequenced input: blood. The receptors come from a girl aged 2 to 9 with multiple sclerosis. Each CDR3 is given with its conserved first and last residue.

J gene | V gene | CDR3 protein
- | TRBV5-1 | CASSLGQGPGQETQYF
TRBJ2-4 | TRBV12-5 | CASGFKAANLAKNIQYF
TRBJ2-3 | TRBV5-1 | CASSRRTSTDTQYF
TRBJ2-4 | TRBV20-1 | CSARKGVKDIQYF
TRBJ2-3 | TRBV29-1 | CSVGTDTDTQYF
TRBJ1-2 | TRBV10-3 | CAISEQGDGYTF
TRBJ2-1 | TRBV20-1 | CSATSTGRNEQFF
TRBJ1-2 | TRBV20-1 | CSASARGLWGYTF
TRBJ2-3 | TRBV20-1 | CSARVFSGRTQYF
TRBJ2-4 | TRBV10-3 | CAISESPPVNIQYF
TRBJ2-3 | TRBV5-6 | CASSQRVADTQYF
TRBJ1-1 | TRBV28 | CASRSSGNTEAFF
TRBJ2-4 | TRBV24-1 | CATSDLVAGRNIQYF
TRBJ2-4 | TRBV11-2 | CASSFPRTGPKNIQYF
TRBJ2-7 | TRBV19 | CASSRTSGNSYEQYF
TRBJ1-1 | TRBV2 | CASSEEAGGETEAFF
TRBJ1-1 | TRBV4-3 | CASSQDFGGRTEAFF
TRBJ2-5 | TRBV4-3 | CASSPKITGGAYNEQYF
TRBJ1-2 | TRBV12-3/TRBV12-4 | CASTTRRQGRYGYTF
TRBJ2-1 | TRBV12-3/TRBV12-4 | CASSVPSPISFAIGQGADEQFF
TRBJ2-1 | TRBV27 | CASSPLQTVNEQFF
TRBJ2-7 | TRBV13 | CASSLTGWTGGLAGVQYF
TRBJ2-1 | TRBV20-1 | CSARDIRGTLLHLEQFF
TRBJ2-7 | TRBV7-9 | CASSLSGGLGYEQYF
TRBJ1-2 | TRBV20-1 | CSARGTAANYGYTF
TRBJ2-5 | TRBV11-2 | CASSLGGSQQETQYF
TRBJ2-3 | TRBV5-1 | CASSFGPGQHTDTQYF